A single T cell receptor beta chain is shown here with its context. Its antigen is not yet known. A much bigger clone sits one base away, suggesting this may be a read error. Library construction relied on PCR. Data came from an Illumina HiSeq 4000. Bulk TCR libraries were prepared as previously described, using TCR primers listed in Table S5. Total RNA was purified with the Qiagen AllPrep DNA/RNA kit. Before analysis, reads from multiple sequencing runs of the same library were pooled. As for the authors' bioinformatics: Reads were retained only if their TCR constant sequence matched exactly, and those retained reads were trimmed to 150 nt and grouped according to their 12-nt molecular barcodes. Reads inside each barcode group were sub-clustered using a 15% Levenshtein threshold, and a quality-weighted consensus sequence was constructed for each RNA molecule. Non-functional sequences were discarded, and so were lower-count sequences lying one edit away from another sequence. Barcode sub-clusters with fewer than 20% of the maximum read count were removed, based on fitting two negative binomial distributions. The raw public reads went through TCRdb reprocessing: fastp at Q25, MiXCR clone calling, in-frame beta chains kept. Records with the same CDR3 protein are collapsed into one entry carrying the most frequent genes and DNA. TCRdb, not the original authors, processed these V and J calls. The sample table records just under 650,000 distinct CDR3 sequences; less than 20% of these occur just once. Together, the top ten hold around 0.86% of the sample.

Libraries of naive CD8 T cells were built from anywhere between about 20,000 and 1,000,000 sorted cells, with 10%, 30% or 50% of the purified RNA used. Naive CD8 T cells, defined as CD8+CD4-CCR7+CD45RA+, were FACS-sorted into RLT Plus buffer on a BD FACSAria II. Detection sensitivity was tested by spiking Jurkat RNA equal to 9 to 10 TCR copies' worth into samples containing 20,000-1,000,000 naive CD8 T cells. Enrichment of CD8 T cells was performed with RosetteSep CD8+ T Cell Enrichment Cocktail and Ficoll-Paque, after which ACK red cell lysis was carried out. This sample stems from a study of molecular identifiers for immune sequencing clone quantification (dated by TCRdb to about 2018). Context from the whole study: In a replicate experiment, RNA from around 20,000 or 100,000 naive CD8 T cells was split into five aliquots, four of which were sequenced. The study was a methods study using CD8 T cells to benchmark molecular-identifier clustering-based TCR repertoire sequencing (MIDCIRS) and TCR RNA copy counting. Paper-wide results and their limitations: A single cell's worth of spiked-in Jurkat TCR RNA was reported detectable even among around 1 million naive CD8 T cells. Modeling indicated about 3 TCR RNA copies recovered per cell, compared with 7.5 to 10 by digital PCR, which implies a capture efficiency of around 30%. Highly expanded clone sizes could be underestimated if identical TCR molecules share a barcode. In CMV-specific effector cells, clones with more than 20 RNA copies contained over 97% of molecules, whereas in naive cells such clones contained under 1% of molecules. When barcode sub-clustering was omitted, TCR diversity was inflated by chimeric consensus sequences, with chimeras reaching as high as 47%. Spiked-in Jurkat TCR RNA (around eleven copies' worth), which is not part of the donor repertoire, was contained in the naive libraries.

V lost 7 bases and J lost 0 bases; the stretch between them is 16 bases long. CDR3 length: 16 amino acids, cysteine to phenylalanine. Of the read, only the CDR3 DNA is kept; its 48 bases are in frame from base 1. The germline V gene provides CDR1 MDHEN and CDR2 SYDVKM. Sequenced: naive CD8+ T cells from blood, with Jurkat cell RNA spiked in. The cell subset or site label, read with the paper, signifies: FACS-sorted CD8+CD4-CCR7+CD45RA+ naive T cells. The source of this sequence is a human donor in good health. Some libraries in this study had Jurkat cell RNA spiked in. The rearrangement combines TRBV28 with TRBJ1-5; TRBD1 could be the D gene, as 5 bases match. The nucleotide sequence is TGTGCCAGCACCCTGGGTTCAGGGAATAGCAATCAGCCCCAGCATTTT. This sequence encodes CASTLGSGNSNQPQHF.